The source of this T cell receptor beta chain is a study of cytomegalovirus exposure and HLA in healthy donors (dated by TCRdb to 2017 to 2019). About the study as a whole: According to a later analysis, the roughly 120 validation repertoires were produced on the same platform as the 700 or so repertoires of the first cohort. The study was designed to test whether signatures of past pathogen exposure could be identified by cataloging public T cell receptors. To predict cytomegalovirus infection status, the study brought together high-throughput TCR immunosequencing, statistical association of individual TCRs with disease status, and machine learning. Besides the first cohort of under 700 subjects, a separate validation cohort made up of 120 or so different subjects was used. On the study overall, not on this receptor specifically: In both the original and validation cohorts, the classifier was reported to diagnose cytomegalovirus status with high specificity and sensitivity. A later analysis found that TCRs clustered in the first cohort also tended to co-occur in the 120 validation repertoires, with approximately 93% of cluster scores above 0. The validation cohort had no HLA typing available for a later analysis, so co-occurrence within that cohort was assessed over all 120 or so repertoires. Most TCR sequences were seen in very few donors, while some public TCRs were found in many individuals. In vitro tests confirmed that a few of the cytomegalovirus-associated TCR beta chains recognize cytomegalovirus antigens. The study listed 150 to 200 TCR beta chains as associated with cytomegalovirus. The authors suggested that the approach could potentially be extended to other disease states and immunological phenotypes.

V is reduced by 6 bases and J by 2 bases, leaving a spacing of 10 bases between them. From a lookup of the germline V gene, CDR1 and CDR2 are MDHEN and SYDVKM. The CDR3 measures 13 amino acids from cysteine to phenylalanine. Only CDR3 DNA is held: 39 bases, read in frame from base 1. Donors formed part of the validation cohort, which comprised approximately 130 subjects and was distinct from the first cohort of some 700 subjects. Library preparation employed the immunoSEQ multiplex PCR assay. Concerning the study's data processing: To diagnose cytomegalovirus status from the catalog of TCR beta chain sequences, a statistical classification framework was built. In TCRdb, the immuneACCESS table is reduced to in-frame sequences with V and J assigned. These tables do not hold every clone; where another copy was compared, an unresolved V gene accounts for under half, and the others remain unexplained. D and trimming come from the DNA, and the V and J calls and clone size come from that table. The sample data list roughly 350,000 clones, and 86% of these were observed just once. Over 0.8% of the sample comes from the top ten.

To note about this clone: The specificity of this receptor is unknown. Base qualities are not recorded, but no much larger clone differs from it by a single base. This specimen includes other DNA sequences encoding the same CDR3.

The sequencing sample was made of PBMCs. The sequence links TRBV28 to TRBJ1-2; the D region possibly corresponds to TRBD1 (6 bases align). The sequence was collected from a woman under 30 in good health and CMV-seronegative. CDR3 reads: CASSLGQNYGYTF. The DNA reads TGTGCCAGCAGCCTCGGACAGAACTATGGCTACACCTTC.